The clone carrying this T cell receptor beta chain was observed a handful of times. The target antigen is unknown. Researchers used 5'RACE with constant-segment primers to make TCR alpha and TCR beta cDNA libraries that carry sample barcodes and UMIs. TCRdb itself ran the 5' RACE reads through MiXCR, one entry per CDR3 protein. Of fewer than 250,000 distinct CDR3 sequences in the sample, about 17% were seen once. These data are taken from a study of T-cell memory formation after mild COVID-19. General study results and limits: Day 15 to 85 contracting clones showed balanced CD4/CD8; day 15 to 37 expanders favored CD4+.

The germline V gene encodes CDR1 GTSNPN and CDR2 SVGIG (reference sequence). V gave up 1 base and J gave up 1 base, with 11 bases separating them. The CDR3 extends over 15 amino acids. The V gene is TRBV30, the J gene TRBJ2-1; D ambiguous. The receptor was derived from an adult woman who had mild COVID-19 (a few samples of this study predate the infection). Cell type and time point are not known. Sequencing was carried out using PBMCs or a T cell subset sorted from them (not recorded which). The CDR3, as DNA: TGTGCCTGGAGTGCATTAGTTTCTTCCTACAATGAGCAGTTCTTC. Translated, it gives CAWSALVSSYNEQFF.